A selection of T cell receptor beta chains follows, all from one sample in a study of beta chain features in type 1 diabetes. Measured with immunoSEQ multiplex PCR; TCRdb has only the in-frame clones, and not every one. This table holds a few hundred thousand clones, around 13% found once. Sequencing was carried out using central memory CD4+ T cells from blood. Every receptor here comes from a man younger than 45 in good health. CDR3s include the opening cysteine and the closing phenylalanine or tryptophan. The order of the fields is J gene, V gene, clone size, D gene, CDR3 protein, CDR3 DNA. D genes are given only for firm matches. Not every row has a clone size; where given, it reads once, few, many or a size class.

>TRBJ2-1|TRBV28|NA|NA
CASSLRRSVRYNEQFF
TGTGCCAGCAGTTTAAGGAGGTCCGTTCGCTACAATGAGCAGTTCTTC
>TRBJ2-1|TRBV7-6|NA|NA
CASSPTGAVYEQFF
TGTGCCAGCAGCCCCACCGGGGCCGTCTACGAGCAGTTCTTC
>TRBJ2-2|TRBV10-2|few|TRBD2
CASSLAGDGELFF
TGCGCCAGCAGCCTAGCGGGGGACGGGGAGCTGTTTTTT
>TRBJ2-3|TRBV29-1|few|NA
CSVAVVAWDTQYF
TGCAGCGTGGCAGTGGTGGCTTGGGATACGCAGTATTTT
>TRBJ2-7|TRBV7-9|few|TRBD2
CASSSRGAYEQYF
TGTGCCAGCAGCTCACGGGGGGCCTACGAGCAGTACTTC
>TRBJ2-5|TRBV6-6|many|TRBD1
CASSYPGQQETQYF
TGTGCCAGCAGTTACCCGGGACAGCAAGAGACCCAGTACTTC
>TRBJ1-5|TRBV9|NA|NA
CASSVDAGNQPQHF
TGTGCCAGCAGCGTAGATGCCGGGAATCAGCCCCAGCATTTT
>TRBJ2-3|TRBV29-1|NA|NA
CSVEDVGGAYTQYF
TGCAGCGTTGAAGACGTGGGGGGGGCCTATACGCAGTATTTT
>TRBJ2-1|TRBV5-6|many|NA
CASSQGLAGLVF
TGTGCCAGCAGCCAAGGACTGGCGGGCCTAGTCTTC
>TRBJ2-1|TRBV21-1|NA|NA
CASSLLPGQGTSWSSYNEQFF
TGTGCCAGCAGCTTACTTCCGGGACAGGGAACTTCTTGGAGCTCCTACAATGAGCAGTTCTTC
>TRBJ1-1|TRBV30|NA|NA
CAWSQGFETEAFF
TGTGCCTGGAGTCAAGGGTTTGAGACTGAAGCTTTCTTT
>TRBJ1-5|TRBV6-5|NA|NA
CASSYGGNQPQHF
TGTGCCAGCAGTTACGGTGGCAATCAGCCCCAGCATTTT
>TRBJ1-2|TRBV6-6|NA|NA
CASTKDSDYGYTF
TGTGCCAGCACTAAAGACAGCGACTATGGCTACACCTTC
>TRBJ2-7|TRBV4-2|NA|NA
CASSPSKTGISYEQYF
TGTGCCAGCAGCCCGTCGAAAACAGGGATCTCCTACGAGCAGTACTTC
>TRBJ2-2|TRBV28|NA|TRBD1
CASRTTGGARTGELFF
TGTGCCAGCAGAACGACAGGGGGCGCGCGAACCGGGGAGCTGTTTTTT
>TRBJ1-1|TRBV6-5|NA|TRBD1
CASSSLDRFGTEAFF
TGTGCCAGCAGTTCCCTGGACAGGTTTGGAACTGAAGCTTTCTTT
>TRBJ1-2|TRBV14|NA|TRBD1
CASSRDSDYGYTF
TGTGCCAGCAGCCGGGACAGCGATTATGGCTACACCTTC
>TRBJ1-5|TRBV10-3|few|NA
CAIRQVEDQPQHF
TGTGCCATCAGACAGGTCGAGGATCAGCCCCAGCATTTT
>TRBJ1-1|TRBV28|many|NA
CASSSYRVLNTEAFF
TGTGCCAGCAGTTCCTACAGGGTTCTGAACACTGAAGCTTTCTTT